This T cell receptor (beta chain) was sequenced in a study of glioma-infiltrating T cells after dendritic cell vaccination. Study overall: Monocyte-derived dendritic cells, cultured about 7 days with IL-4 and GM-CSF, were pulsed with autologous tumor lysate. Study-level results: No direct clonality-survival link was found; a diverse polyclonal response may matter.

Comment on this clone: No antigen is known for it.

Germline V CDR1 and CDR2: SGHTA, FQGTGA. Germline trimming cut 5 bases from V and 5 bases from J; bases unmatched to any gene: 7. The CDR3 is 14 amino acids. Indicated time point: after dendritic cell vaccination, including at tumor progression/relapse. Fresh-frozen tumor tissue and more than two years of survival data were available for all. All glioblastoma patients lacked an isocitrate dehydrogenase mutation. The assay was immunoSEQ multiplex PCR, and TCRdb's table has in-frame clones only and misses some. Of more than 70,000 clones in the sample, around 87% were seen once. The TCR comes from a human donor with glioblastoma. This chain joins TRBV7-3 and TRBJ1-1, with 8 bases lining up with TRBD1. The sample here was blood, taken after dendritic cell vaccination. The CDR3 DNA sequence: TGTGCCAGCAGCCGGACAGGGTGGGAGACTGAAGCTTTCTTT. Translated: CASSRTGWETEAFF.